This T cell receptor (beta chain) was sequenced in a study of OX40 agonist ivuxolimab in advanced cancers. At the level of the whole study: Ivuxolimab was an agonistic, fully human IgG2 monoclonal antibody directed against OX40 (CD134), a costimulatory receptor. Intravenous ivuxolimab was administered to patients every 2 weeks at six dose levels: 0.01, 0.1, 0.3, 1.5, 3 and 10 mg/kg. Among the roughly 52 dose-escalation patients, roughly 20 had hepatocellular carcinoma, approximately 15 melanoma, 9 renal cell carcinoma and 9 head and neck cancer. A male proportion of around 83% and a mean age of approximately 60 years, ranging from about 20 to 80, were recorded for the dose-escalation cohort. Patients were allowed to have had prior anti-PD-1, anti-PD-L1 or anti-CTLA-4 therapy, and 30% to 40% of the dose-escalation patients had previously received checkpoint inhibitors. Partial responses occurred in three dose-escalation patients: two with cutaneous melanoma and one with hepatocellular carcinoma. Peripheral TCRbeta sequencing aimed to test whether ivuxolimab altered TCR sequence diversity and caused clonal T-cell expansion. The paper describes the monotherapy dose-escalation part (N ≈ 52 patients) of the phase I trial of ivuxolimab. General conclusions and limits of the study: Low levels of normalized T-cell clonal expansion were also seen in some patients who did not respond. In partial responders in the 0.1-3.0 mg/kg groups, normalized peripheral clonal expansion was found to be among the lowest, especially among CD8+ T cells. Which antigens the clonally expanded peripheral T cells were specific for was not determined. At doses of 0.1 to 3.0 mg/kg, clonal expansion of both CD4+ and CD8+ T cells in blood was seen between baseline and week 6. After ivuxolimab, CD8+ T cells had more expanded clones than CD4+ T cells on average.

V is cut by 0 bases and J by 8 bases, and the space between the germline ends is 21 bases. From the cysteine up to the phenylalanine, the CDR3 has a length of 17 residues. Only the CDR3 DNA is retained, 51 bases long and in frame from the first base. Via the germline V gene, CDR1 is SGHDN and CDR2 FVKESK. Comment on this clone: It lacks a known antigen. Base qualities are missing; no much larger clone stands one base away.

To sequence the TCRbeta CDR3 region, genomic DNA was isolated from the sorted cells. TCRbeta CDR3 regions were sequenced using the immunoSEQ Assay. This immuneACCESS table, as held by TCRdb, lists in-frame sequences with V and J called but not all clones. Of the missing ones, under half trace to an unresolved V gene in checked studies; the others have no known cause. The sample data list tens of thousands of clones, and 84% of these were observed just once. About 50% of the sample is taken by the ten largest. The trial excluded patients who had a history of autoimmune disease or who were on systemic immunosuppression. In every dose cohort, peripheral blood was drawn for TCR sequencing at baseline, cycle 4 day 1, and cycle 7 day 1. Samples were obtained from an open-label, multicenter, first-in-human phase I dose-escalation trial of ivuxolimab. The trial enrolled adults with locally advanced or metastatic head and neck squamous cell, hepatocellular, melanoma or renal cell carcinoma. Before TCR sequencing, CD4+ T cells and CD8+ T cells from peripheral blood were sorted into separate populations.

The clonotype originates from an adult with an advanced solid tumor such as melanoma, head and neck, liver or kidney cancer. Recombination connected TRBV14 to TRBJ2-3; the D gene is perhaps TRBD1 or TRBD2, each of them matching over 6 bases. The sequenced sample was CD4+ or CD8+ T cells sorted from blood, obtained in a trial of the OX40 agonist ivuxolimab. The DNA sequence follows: TGTGCCAGCAGCCAAGAGAGGTTCTTGGGGGGCCAGGCTACGCAGTATTTT. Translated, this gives CASSQERFLGGQATQYF.